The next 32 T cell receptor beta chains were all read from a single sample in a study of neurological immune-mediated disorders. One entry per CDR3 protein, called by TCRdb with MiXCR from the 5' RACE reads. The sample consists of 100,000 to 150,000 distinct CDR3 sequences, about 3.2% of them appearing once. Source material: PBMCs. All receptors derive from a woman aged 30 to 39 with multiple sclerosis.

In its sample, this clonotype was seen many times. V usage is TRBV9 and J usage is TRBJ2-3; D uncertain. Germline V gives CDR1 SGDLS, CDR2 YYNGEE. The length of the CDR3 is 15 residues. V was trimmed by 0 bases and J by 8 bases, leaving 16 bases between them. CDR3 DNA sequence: TGTGCCAGCAGCGTAGAGCCCACCCTCATGGCTACGCAGTATTTT. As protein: CASSVEPTLMATQYF.

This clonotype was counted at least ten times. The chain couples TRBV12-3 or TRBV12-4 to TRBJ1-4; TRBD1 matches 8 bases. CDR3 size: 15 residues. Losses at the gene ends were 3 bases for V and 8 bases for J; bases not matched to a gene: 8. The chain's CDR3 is CASSFETGVGEKLFF. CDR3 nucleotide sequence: TGTGCCAGCAGTTTTGAGACAGGGGTGGGGGAAAAACTGTTTTTT.

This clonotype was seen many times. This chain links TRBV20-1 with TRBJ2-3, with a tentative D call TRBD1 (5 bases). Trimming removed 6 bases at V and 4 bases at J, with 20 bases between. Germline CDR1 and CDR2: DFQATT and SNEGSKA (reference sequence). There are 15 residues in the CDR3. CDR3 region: CSAPEWGPRADTQYF. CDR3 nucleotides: TGCAGTGCCCCCGAGTGGGGCCCTAGGGCAGATACGCAGTATTTT.

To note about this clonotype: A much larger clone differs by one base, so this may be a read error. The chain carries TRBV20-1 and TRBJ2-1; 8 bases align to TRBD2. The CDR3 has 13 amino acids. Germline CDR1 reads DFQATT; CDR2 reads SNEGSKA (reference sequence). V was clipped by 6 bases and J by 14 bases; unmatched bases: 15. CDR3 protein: CSARLSGGMGKFF. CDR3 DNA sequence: TGCAGTGCCCGCCTATCGGGGGGGATGGGGAAGTTCTTC.

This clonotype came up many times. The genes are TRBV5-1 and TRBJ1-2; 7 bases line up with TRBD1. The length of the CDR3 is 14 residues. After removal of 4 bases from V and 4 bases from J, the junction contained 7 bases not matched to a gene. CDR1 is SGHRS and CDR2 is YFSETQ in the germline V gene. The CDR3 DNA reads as TGCGCCAGCAGCCCCGGGACAGACTTCTATGGCTACACCTTC. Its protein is CASSPGTDFYGYTF.

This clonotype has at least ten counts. CDR3 nucleotide sequence: TGTGCCAGCAGTAAAAGCGGACAGGGGGCTTATAATTCACCCCTCCACTTT. Translated: CASSKSGQGAYNSPLHF. The chain couples TRBV2 to TRBJ1-6; 11 bases are shared with TRBD1. The CDR3 sequence is 17 residues long. V dropped 5 bases and J dropped 4; count of bases not matched to a gene: 7. CDR1 and CDR2 from the germline V gene are SNHLY and FYNNEI.

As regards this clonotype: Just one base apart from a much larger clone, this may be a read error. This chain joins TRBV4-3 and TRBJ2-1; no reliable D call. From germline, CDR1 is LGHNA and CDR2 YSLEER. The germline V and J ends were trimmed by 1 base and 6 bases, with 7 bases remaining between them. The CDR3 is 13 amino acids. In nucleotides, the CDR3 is TGCGCCAGCAGCCAAGTTTACACCAATGAGCAGTTCTTC. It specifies CASSQVYTNEQFF.

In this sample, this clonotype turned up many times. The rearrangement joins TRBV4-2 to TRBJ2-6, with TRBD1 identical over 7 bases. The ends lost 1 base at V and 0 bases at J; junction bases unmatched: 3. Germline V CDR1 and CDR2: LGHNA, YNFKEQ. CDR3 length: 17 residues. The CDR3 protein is CASSQGDSFSGANVLTF. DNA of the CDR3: TGTGCCAGCAGCCAAGGGGACAGTTTCTCTGGGGCCAACGTCCTGACTTTC.

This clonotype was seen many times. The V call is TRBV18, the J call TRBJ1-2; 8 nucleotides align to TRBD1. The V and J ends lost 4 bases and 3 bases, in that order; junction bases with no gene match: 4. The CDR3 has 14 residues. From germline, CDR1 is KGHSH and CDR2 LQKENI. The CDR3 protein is CASSQDRDYYGYTF. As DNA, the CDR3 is TGTGCCAGCTCACAGGACAGGGATTACTATGGCTACACCTTC.

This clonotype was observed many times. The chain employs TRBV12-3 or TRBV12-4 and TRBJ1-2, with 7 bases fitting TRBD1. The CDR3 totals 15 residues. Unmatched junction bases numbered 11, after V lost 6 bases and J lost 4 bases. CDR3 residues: CASSFQRTGAYGYTF. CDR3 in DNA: TGTGCCAGCAGCTTCCAACGTACAGGGGCCTATGGCTACACCTTC.

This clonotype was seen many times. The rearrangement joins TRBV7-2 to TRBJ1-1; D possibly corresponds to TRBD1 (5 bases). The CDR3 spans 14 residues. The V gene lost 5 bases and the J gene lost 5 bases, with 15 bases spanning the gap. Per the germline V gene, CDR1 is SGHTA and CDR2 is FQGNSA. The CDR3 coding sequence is TGTGCCAGCAGCCGTGACAGTGGATTTACTGAAGCTTTCTTT. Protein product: CASSRDSGFTEAFF.

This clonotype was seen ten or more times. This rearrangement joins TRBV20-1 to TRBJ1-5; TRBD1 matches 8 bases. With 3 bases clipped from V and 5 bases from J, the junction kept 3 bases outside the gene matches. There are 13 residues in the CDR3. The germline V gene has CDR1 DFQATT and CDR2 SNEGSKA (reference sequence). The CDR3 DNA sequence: TGCAGTGCTAGTTTCAGGGGGCATCAGCCCCAGCATTTT. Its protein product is CSASFRGHQPQHF.

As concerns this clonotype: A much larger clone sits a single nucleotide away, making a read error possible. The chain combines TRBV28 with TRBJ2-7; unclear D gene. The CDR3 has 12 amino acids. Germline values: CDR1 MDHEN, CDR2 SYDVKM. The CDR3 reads CDSRNGIYEQYF. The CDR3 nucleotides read TGTGACAGCAGAAATGGGATTTACGAGCAGTACTTC.

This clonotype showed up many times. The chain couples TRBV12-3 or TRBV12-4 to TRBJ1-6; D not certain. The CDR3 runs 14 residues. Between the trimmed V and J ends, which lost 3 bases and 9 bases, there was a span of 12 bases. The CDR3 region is CASSFNGKGSPLHF. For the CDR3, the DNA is TGTGCCAGCAGTTTTAATGGAAAAGGTTCACCCCTCCACTTT.

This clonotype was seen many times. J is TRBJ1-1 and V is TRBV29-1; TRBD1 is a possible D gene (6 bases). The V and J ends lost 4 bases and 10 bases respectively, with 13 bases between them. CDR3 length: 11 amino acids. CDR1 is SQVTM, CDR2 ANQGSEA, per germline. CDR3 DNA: TGCAGCGTTGGTAAAACAGGGAGAGCTTTCTTT. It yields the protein CSVGKTGRAFF.

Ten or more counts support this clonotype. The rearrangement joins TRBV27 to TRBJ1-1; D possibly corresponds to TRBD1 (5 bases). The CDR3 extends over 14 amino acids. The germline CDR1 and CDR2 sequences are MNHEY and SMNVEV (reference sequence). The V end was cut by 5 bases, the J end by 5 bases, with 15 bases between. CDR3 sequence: CASSLQRGRTEAFF. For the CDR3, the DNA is TGTGCCAGCAGTCTGCAACGGGGGAGGACTGAAGCTTTCTTT.

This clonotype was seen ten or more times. The CDR3 bases are TGTGCCAGCAGTAGCCGGACTAGTCTCTACGAGCAGTACTTC. It codes for CASSSRTSLYEQYF. The genes are TRBV27 and TRBJ2-7; TRBD2 agrees at 7 bases. V gave up 5 bases and J gave up 3 bases; unmatched junction bases: 7. The CDR3 length is 14 residues. CDR1 MNHEY and CDR2 SMNVEV come from the germline V gene (reference sequence).

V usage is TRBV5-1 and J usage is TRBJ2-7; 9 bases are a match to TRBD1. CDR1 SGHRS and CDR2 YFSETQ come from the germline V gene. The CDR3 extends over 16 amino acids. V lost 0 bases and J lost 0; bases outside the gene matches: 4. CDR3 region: CASSLAGTGSSYEQYF. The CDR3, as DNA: TGCGCCAGCAGCTTGGCCGGGACAGGGAGCTCCTACGAGCAGTACTTC.

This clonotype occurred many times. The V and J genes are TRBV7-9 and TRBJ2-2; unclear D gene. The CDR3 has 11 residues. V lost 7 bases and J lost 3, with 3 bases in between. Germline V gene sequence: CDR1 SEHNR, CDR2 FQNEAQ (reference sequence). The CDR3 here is CASTDTGELFF. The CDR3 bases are TGTGCCAGCACCGACACCGGGGAGCTGTTTTTT. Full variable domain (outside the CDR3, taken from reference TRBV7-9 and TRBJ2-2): DTGVSQNPRHKITKRGQNVTFRCDPISEHNRLYWYRQTLGQGPEFLTYFQNEAQLEKSRLLSDRFSAERPKGSFSTLEIQRTEQGDSAMYLCASTDTGELFFGEGSRLTVL.

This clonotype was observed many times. DNA of the CDR3: TGTGCCAGCAGTCGCCCGGGACCCATCCAAGAGACCCAGTACTTC. It yields the protein CASSRPGPIQETQYF. This sequence joins TRBV6-2 or TRBV6-3 and TRBJ2-5, with D perhaps TRBD1 or TRBD2 (5 bases each). CDR3 length equals 15 residues. Germline V CDR1 and CDR2: MNHEY, SVGEGT. The germline V and J ends were trimmed by 5 bases and 1 base, with 14 bases remaining between them.

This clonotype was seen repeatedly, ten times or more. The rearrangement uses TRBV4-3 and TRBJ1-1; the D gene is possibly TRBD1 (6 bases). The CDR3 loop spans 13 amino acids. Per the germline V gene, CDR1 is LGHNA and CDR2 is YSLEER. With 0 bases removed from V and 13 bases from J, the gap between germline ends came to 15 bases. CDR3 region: CASSQDLGGMGFF. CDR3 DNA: TGCGCCAGCAGCCAAGATTTAGGGGGTATGGGTTTCTTT.

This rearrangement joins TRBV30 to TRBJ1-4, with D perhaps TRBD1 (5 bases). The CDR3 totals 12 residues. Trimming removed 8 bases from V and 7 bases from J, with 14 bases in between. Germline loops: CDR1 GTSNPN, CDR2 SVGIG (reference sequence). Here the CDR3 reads CARREEGEKLFF. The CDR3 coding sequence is TGTGCCCGCAGGGAGGAAGGTGAAAAACTGTTTTTT. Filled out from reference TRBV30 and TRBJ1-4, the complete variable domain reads SQTIHQWPATLVQPVGSPLSLECTVEGTSNPNLYWYRQAAGRGLQLLFYSVGIGQISSEVPQNLSASRPQDRQFILSSKKLLLSDSGFYLCARREEGEKLFFGSGTQLSVL.

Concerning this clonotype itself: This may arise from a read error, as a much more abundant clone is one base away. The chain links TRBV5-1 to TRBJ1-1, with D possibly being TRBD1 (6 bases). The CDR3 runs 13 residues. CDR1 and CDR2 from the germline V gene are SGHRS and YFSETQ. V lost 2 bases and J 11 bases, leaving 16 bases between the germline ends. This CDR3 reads CASSLMKGGIAFF. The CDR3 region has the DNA TGCGCCAGCAGCTTAATGAAAGGGGGAATCGCTTTCTTT.

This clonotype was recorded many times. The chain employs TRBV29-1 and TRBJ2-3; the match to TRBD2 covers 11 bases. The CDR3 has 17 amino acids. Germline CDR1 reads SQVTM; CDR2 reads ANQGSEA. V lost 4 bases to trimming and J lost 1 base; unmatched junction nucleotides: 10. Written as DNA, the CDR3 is TGCAGCGTTGTCGGGACTAGCGGAGGGGGAGGCACAGATACGCAGTATTTT. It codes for CSVVGTSGGGGTDTQYF.

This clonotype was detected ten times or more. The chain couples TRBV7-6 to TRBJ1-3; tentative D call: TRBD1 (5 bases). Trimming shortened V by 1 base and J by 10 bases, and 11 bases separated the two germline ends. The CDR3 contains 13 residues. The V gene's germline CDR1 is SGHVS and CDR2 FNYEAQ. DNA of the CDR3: TGTGCCAGCAGCTTAGACGTAGGGGAAACCATATATTTT. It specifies CASSLDVGETIYF.

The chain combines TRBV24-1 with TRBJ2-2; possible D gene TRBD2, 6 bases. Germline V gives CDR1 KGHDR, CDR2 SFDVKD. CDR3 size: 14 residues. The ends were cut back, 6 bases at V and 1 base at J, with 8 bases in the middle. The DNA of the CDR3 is TGTGCCACCAGTCGGGGGATGAACACCGGGGAGCTGTTTTTT. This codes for CATSRGMNTGELFF.

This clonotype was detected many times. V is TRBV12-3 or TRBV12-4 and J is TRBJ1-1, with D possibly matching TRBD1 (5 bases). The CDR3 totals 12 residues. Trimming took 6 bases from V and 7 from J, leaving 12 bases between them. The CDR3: CASSAQGLEAFF. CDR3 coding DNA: TGTGCCAGCAGCGCCCAGGGCCTTGAAGCTTTCTTT.

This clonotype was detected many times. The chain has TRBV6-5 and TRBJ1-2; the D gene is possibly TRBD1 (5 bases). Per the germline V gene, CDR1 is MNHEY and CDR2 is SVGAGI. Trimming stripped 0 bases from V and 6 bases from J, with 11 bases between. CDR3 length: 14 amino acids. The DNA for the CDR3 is TGTGCCAGCAGTTACTCAAGGGGCCTGGATGGCTACACCTTC. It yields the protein CASSYSRGLDGYTF.

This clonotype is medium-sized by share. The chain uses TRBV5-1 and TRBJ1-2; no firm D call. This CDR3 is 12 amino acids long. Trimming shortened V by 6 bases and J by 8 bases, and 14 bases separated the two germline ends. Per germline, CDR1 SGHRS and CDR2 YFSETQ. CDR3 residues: CASIQLRWGYTF. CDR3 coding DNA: TGCGCCAGCATCCAATTGAGGTGGGGCTACACCTTC.

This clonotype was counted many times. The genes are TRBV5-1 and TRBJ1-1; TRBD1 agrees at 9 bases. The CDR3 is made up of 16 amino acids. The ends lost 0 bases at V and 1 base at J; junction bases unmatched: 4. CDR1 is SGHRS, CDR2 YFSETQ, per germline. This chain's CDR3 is CASSLAGQGENTEAFF. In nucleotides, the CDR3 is TGCGCCAGCAGCTTGGCGGGACAGGGAGAGAACACTGAAGCTTTCTTT.

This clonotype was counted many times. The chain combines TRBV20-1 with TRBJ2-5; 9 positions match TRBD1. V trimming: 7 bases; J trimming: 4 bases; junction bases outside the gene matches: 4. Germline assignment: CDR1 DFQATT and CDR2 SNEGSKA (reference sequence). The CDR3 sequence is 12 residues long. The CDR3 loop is CSGTGAGETQYF. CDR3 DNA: TGCAGTGGGACAGGGGCGGGAGAGACCCAGTACTTC.

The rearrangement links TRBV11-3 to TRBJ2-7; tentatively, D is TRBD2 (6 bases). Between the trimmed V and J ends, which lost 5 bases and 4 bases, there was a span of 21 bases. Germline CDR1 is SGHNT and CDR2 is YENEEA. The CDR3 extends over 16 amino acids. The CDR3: CASSPRLAGTRYEQYF. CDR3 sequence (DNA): TGTGCCAGCAGCCCACGGCTCGCGGGGACGCGTTACGAGCAGTACTTC.